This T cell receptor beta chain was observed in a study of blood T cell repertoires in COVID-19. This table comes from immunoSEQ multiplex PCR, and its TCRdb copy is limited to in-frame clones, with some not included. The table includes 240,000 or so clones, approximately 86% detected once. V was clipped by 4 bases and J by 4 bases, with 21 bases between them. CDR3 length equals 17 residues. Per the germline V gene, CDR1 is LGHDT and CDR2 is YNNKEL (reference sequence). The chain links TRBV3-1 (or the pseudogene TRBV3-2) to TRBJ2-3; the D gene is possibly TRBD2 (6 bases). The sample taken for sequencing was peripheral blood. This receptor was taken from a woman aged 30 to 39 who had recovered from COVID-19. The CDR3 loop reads CASSPATPAGLADTQYF. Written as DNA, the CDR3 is TGTGCCAGCAGCCCCGCAACCCCCGCGGGATTGGCAGATACGCAGTATTTT.